In this sample, the clone carrying this T cell receptor beta chain turned up once. The antigen remains unidentified. The sample originates from a study of coeliac disease. The study's findings and limits: Known gliadin-specific TRB sequences: about 55% of the 18 coeliac samples, only 1 of 6 controls.

Sequenced by immunoSEQ multiplex PCR; TCRdb stores in-frame clones only, minus some. Of 3,500 to 4,500 clones listed, approximately 50% are singletons. With 4 bases removed from V and 4 bases from J, the gap between germline ends came to 10 bases. The CDR3 is 13 residues long. Germline lookup yields CDR1 SEHNR and CDR2 FQNEAQ (reference sequence). The chain is built from TRBV7-9 and TRBJ1-2; D remains ambiguous. Material for sequencing was lymphocytes from the gut lamina propria. The source of this sequence is a man in his 70s without celiac disease. The chain's CDR3 is CASSSRSSYGYTF. The CDR3 bases are TGTGCCAGCAGCTCGCGGTCCTCCTATGGCTACACCTTC. Full variable domain (missing parts from reference TRBV7-9 and TRBJ1-2): DTGVSQNPRHKITKRGQNVTFRCDPISEHNRLYWYRQTLGQGPEFLTYFQNEAQLEKSRLLSDRFSAERPKGSFSTLEIQRTEQGDSAMYLCASSSRSSYGYTFGSGTRLTVV.